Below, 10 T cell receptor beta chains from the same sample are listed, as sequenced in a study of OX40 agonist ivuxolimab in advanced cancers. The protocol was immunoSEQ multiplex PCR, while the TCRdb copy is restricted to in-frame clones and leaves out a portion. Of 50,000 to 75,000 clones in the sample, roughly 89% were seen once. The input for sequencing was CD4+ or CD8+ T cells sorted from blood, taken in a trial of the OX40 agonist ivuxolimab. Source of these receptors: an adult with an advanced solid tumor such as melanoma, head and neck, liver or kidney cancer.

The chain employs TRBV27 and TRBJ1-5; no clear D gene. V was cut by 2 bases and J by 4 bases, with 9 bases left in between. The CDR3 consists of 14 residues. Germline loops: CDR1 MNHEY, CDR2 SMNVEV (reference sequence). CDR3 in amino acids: CASSLEGRNQPQHF. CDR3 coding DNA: TGTGCCAGCAGTTTAGAGGGTAGGAATCAGCCCCAGCATTTT.

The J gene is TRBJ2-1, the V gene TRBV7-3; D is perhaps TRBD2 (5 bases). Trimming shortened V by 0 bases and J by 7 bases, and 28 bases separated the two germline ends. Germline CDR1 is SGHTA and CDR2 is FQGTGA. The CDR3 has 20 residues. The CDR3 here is CASSLTRRLLDRDVRNEQFF. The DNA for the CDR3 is TGTGCCAGCAGCTTAACGCGGCGCCTCCTTGACCGGGATGTGAGGAATGAGCAGTTCTTC.

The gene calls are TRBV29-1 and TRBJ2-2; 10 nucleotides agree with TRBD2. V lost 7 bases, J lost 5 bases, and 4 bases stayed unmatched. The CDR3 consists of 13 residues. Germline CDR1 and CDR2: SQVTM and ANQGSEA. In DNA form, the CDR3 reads TGCAGCGCCGGGACTAGCGAAACCGGGGAGCTGTTTTTT. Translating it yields CSAGTSETGELFF.

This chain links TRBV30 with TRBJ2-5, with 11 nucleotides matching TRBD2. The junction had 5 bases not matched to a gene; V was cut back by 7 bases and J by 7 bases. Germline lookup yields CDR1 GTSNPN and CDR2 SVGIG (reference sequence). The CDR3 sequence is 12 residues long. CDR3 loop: CALTSGSMTQYF. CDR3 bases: TGTGCCTTAACTAGCGGGAGTATGACCCAGTACTTC. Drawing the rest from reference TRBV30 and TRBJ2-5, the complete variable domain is SQTIHQWPATLVQPVGSPLSLECTVEGTSNPNLYWYRQAAGRGLQLLFYSVGIGQISSEVPQNLSASRPQDRQFILSSKKLLLSDSGFYLCALTSGSMTQYFGPGTRLLVL.

The CDR3 sequence: CASTLTSGTYEQYF. DNA of the CDR3: TGTGCCAGCACCTTGACTAGCGGGACTTACGAGCAGTACTTC. The chain couples TRBV6-5 to TRBJ2-7; the match to TRBD2 covers 11 bases. With V trimmed by 7 bases and J by 4 bases, 6 bases remained unmatched. This CDR3 comprises 14 residues. Germline V gene sequence: CDR1 MNHEY, CDR2 SVGAGI.

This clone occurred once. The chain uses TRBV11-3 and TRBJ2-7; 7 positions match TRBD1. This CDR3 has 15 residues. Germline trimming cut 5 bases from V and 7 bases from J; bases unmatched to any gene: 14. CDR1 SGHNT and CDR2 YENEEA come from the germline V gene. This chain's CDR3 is CASSRGQASREEQYF. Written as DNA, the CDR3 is TGTGCCAGCAGCAGAGGACAGGCCTCAAGGGAGGAGCAGTACTTC.

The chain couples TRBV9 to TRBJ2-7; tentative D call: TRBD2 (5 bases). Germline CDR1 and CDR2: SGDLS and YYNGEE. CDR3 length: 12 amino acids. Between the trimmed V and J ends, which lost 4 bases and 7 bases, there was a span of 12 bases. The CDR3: CASSSRTGEQYF. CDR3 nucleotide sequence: TGTGCCAGCAGCTCGCGGACTGGGGAGCAGTACTTC.

The CDR3 is CASSSIDRKIAEAFF. The DNA of the CDR3 is TGTGCCAGCAGTTCGATTGACAGGAAGATCGCTGAAGCTTTCTTT. V usage is TRBV6-1 and J usage is TRBJ1-1; a possible D gene is TRBD1 (6 bases). V lost 5 bases and J 6 bases, leaving 19 bases between the germline ends. The CDR3 loop spans 15 amino acids. Germline V lookup: CDR1 MNHNS, CDR2 SASEGT.

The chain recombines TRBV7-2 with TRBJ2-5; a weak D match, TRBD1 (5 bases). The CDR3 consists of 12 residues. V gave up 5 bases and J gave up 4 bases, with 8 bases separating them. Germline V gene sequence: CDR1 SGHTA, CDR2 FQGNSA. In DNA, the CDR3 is TGTGCCAGCAGCCTAGACAGAGAGACCCAGTACTTC. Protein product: CASSLDRETQYF.

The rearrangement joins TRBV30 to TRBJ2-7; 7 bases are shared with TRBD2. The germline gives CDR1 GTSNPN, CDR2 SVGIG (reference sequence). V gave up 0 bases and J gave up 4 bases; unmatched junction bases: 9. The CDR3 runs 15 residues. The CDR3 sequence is CAWSVGIAGAYEQYF. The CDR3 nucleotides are TGTGCCTGGAGTGTAGGTATCGCGGGAGCTTACGAGCAGTACTTC.